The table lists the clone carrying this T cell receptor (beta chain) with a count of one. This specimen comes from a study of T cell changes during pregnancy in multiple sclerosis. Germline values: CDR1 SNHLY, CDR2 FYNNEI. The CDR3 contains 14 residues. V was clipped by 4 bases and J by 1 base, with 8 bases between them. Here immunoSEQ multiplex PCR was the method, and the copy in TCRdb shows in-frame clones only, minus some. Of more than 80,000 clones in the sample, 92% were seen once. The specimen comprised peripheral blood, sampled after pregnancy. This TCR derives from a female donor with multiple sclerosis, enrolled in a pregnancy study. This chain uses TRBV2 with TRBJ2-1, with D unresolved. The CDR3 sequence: CASSATPSYNEQFF. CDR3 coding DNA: TGTGCCAGCAGTGCGACTCCTTCCTACAATGAGCAGTTCTTC.